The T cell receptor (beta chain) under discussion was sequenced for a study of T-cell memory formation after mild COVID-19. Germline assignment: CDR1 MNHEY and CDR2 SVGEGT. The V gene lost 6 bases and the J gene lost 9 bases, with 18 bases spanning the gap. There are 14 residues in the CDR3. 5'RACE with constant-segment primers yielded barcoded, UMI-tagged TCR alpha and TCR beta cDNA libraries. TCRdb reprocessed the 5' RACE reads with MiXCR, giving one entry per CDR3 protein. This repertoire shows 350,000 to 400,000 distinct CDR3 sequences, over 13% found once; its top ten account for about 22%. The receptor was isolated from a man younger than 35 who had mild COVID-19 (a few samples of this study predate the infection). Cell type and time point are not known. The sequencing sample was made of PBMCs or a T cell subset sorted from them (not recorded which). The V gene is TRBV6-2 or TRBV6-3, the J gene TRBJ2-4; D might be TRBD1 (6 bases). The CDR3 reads CASSLNRDVGIQYF. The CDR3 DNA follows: TGTGCCAGCAGCCTAAACAGGGATGTGGGCATTCAGTACTTC.